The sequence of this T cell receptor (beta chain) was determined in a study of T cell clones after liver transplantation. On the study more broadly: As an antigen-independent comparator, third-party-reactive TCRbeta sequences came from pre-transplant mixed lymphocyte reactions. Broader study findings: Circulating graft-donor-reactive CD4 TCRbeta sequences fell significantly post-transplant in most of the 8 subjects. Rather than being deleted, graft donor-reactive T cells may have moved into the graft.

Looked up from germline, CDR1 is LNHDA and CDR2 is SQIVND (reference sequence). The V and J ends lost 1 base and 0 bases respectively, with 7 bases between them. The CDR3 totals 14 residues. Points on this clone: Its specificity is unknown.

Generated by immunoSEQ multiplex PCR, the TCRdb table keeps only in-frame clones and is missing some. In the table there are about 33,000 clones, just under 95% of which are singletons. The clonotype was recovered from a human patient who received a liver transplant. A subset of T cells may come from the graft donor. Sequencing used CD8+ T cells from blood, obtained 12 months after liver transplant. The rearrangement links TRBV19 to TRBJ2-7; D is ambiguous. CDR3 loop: CASSIVADSYEQYF. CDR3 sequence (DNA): TGTGCCAGTAGTATAGTTGCGGACTCCTACGAGCAGTACTTC.